This T cell receptor beta chain is drawn from a study of blood T cell repertoires in COVID-19. Study-wide background: The United States, Italy and Spain supplied acute and convalescent COVID-19 samples. In each case, the material was cDNA or gDNA derived from T cells, B-cell-depleted T cells, or PBMCs.

The CDR3 sequence is 13 residues long. V was trimmed by 0 bases and J by 7 bases, leaving 8 bases between them. The germline V gene has CDR1 SGHRS and CDR2 YFSETQ. This clone has a handful of counts. Source study methods: Amplification of reference gene primers was used by the study to estimate nucleated cell counts. Assay used: immunoSEQ multiplex PCR; TCRdb lists only in-frame clones, some missing. That table is the source of V, J and clone size, and D and trimming were worked out from the DNA. The data show about 200,000 clones, around 80% seen once. This TCR was sampled from a human donor in a cohort sampled during active COVID-19. The sample taken for sequencing was peripheral blood. The chain links TRBV5-1 to TRBJ2-1; D is uncertain. CDR3 loop: CASSLGGFNEQFF. The CDR3 nucleotides read TGCGCCAGCAGCTTGGGTGGCTTTAATGAGCAGTTCTTC.